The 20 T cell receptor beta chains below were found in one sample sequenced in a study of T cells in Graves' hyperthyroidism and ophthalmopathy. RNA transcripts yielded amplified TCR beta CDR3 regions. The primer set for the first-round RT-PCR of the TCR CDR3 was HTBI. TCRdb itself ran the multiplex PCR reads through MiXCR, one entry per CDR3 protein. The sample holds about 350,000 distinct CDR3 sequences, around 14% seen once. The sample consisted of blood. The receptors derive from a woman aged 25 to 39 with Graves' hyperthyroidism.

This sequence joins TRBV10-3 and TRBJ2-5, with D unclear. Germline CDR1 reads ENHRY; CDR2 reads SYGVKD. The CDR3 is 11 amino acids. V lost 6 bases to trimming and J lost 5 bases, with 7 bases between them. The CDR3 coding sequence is TGTGCCATCAGGGGTGGGGAGACCCAGTACTTC. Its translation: CAIRGGETQYF.

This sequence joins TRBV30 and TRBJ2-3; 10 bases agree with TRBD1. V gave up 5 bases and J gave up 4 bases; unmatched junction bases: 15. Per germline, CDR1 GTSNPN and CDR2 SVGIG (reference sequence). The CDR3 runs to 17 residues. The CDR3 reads CAWGRQGAVELSDTQYF. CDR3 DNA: TGTGCCTGGGGTAGACAGGGGGCCGTTGAATTGTCAGATACGCAGTATTTT.

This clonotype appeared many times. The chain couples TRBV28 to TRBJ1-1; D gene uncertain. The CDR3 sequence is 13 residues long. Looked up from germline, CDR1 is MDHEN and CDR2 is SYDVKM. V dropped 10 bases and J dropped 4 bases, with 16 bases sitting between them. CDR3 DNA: TGTGCCACCTTACACATTCGGGGCACTGAAGCTTTCTTT. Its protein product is CATLHIRGTEAFF.

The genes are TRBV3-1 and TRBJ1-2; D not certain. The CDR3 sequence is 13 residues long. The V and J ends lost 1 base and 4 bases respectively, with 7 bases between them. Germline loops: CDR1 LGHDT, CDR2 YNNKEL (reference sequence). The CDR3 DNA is TGTGCCAGCAGCCAAGTAGGATTCTATGGCTACACCTTC. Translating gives CASSQVGFYGYTF. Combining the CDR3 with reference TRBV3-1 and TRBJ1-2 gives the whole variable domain DTAVSQTPKYLVTQMGNDKSIKCEQNLGHDTMYWYKQDSKKFLKIMFSYNNKELIINETVPNRFSPKSPDKAHLNLHINSLELGDSAVYFCASSQVGFYGYTFGSGTRLTVV.

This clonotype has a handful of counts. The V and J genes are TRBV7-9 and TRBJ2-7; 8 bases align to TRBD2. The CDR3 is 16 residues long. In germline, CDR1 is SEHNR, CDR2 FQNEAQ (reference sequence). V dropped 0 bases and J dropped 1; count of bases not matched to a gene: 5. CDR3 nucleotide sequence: TGTGCCAGCAGCTTAGCCGGGACTAGAACTTCCTACGAGCAGTACTTC. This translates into CASSLAGTRTSYEQYF.

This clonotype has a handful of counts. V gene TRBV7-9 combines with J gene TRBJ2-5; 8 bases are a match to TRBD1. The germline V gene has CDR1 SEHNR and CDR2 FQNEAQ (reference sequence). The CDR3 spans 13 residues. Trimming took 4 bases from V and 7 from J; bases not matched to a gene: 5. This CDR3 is CASSWRQGLTQYF. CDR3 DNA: TGTGCCAGCAGCTGGCGACAGGGGTTGACCCAGTACTTC.

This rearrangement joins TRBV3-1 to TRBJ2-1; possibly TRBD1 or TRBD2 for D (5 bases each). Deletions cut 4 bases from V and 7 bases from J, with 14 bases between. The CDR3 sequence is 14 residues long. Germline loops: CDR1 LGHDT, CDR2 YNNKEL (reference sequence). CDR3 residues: CASSPPLGRNEQFF. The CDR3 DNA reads TGTGCCAGCAGCCCGCCCCTGGGACGGAATGAGCAGTTCTTC.

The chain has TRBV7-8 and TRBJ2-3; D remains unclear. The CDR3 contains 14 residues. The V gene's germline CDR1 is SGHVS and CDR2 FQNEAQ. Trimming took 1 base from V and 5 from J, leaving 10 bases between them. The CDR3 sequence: CASSLGSRKDTQYF. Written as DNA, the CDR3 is TGTGCCAGCAGCTTAGGGTCTAGGAAAGATACGCAGTATTTT.

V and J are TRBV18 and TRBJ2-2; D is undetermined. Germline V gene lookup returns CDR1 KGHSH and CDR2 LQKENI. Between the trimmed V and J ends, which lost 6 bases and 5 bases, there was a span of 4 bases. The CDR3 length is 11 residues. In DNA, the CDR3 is TGTGCCAGCTCGTGGACCGGGGAGCTGTTTTTT. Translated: CASSWTGELFF.

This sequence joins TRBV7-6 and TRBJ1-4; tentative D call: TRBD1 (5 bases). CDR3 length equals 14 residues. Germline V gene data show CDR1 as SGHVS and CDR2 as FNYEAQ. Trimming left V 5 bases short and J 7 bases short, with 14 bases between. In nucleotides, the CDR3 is TGTGCCAGCAGCCCTCAGGCGAGGGGTGAAAAACTGTTTTTT. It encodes CASSPQARGEKLFF.

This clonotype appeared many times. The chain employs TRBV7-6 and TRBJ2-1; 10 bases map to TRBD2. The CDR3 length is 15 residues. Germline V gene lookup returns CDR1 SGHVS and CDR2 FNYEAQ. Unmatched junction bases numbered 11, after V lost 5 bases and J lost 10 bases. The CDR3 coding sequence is TGTGCCAGCAGCCGGGTCCTAGCGGGAGTTGGGGAGCAGTTCTTC. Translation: CASSRVLAGVGEQFF.

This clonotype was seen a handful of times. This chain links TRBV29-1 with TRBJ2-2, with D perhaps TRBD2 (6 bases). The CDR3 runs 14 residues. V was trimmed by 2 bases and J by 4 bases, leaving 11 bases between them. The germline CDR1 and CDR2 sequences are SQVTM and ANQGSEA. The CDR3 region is CSVESRLGTGELFF. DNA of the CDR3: TGCAGCGTTGAAAGTCGACTAGGCACCGGGGAGCTGTTTTTT.

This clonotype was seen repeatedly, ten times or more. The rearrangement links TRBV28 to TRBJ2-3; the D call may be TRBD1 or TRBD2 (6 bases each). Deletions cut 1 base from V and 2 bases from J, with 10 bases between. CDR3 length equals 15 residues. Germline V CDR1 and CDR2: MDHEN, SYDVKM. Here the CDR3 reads CASSLSPGATDTQYF. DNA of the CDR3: TGTGCCAGCAGTTTATCCCCGGGGGCCACAGATACGCAGTATTTT.

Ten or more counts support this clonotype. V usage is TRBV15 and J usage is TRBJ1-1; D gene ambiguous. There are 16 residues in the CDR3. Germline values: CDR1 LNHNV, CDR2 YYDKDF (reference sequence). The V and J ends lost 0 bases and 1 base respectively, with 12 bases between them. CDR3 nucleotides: TGTGCCACCAGCAGAGATCGTTCGGGCAGGAACACTGAAGCTTTCTTT. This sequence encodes CATSRDRSGRNTEAFF.

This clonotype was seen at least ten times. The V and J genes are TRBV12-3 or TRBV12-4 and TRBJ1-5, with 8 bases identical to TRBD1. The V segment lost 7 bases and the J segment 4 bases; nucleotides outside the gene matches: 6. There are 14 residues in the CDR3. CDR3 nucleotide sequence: TGTGCCAGCACGCAGACAGGGGTAAATCAGCCCCAGCATTTT. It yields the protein CASTQTGVNQPQHF.

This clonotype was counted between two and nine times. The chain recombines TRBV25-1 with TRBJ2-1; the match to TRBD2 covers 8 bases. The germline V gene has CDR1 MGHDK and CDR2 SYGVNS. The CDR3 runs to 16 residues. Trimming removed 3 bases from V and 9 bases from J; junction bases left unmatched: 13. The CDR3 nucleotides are TGTGCCAGCAGTGATGGGCCTCCGGGAGGGCCAGGTGAGCAGTTCTTC. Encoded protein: CASSDGPPGGPGEQFF. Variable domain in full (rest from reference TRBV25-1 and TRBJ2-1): EADIYQTPRYLVIGTGKKITLECSQTMGHDKMYWYQQDPGMELHLIHYSYGVNSTEKGDLSSESTVSRIRTEHFPLTLESARPSHTSQYLCASSDGPPGGPGEQFFGPGTRLTVL.

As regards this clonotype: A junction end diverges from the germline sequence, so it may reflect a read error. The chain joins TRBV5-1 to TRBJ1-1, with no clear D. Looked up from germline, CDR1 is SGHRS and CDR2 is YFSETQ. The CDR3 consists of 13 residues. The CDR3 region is CAGSLASDGGAFF. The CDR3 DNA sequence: TGCGCCGGCAGCTTGGCCTCGGATGGCGGGGCTTTCTTT.

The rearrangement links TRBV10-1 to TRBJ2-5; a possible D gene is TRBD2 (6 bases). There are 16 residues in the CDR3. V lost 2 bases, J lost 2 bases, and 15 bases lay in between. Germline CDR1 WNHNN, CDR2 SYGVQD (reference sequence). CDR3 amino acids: CASSEGRTGRQETQYF. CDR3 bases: TGCGCCAGCAGTGAGGGGAGGACCGGGCGACAAGAGACCCAGTACTTC.

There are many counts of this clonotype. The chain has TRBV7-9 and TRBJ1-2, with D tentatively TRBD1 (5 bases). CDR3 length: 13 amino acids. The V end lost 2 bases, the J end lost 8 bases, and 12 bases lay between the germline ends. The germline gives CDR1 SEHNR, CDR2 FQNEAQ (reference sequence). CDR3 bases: TGTGCCAGCAGCTTACCTCCAGGGCAAGGCTACACCTTC. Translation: CASSLPPGQGYTF.

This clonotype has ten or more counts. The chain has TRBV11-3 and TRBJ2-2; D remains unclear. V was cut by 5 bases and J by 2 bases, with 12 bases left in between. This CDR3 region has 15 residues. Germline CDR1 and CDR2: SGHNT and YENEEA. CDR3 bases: TGTGCCAGCAGCCTCGGATTGGACAACACCGGGGAGCTGTTTTTT. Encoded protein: CASSLGLDNTGELFF.